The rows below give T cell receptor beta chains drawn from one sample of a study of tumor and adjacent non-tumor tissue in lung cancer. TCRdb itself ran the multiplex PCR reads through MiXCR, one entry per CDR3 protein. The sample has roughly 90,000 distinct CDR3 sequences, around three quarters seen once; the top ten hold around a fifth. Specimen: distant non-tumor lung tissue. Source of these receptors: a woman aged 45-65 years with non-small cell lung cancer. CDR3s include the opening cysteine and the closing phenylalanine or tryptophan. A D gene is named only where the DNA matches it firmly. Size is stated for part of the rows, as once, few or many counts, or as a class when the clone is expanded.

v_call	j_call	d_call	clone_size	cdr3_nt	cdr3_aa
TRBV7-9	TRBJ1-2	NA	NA	TGTGTCAGCAGCTTAGGGGCAGGGAGTCGGATTGGCTACACCTTC	CVSSLGAGSRIGYTF
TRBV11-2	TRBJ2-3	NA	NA	TGTGCCAACAGCTTGTTGGGCCAGCTAGCAACAGATAAGCAGTATTTT	CANSLLGQLATDKQYF
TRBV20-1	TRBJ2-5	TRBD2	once	TGCGGTGCTAGATCCCTGACTAGCGAGTTAGAGACCCAGTACTTC	CGARSLTSELETQYF
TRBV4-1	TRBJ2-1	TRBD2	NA	TGTGCCAGCAGCCAAGATCACGAACTAGCGGGAGTGTCCTCCTGCAATGAGCAGTTCTTC	CASSQDHELAGVSSCNEQFF
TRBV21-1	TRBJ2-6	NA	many	TGTGCCAGCAGCAGAGCCGGGACATTTTCTGGGGCCAACGTCCTGACTTTC	CASSRAGTFSGANVLTF
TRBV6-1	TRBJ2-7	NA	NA	TGTGCCAGCACTCCAGGGTTTGACGAGCGGTACTTC	CASTPGFDERYF
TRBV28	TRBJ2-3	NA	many	TGTGCCAGCAGTTTACCCTCGTCTCACACAGATACGCAGTATTTT	CASSLPSSHTDTQYF
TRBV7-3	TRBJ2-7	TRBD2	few	TGTGCCAGCGCCCCGTGGGAGGGGTCCTACGAGCGGTACTTC	CASAPWEGSYERYF
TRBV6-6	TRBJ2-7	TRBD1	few	TGTGCCAGTAGCCGCATCGGACAGGGAACGGGCGAGCAGTACTTC	CASSRIGQGTGEQYF
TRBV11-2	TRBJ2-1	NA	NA	TGTGCCAGCAGCGGGGGCGGTGGGACGGAGATTTGGAATGAGAAGTTCTTC	CASSGGGGTEIWNEKFF
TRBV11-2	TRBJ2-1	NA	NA	TGTGACAGCAGCTTAGAGGTGGGTGGTAATGAGCAGTTCTTC	CDSSLEVGGNEQFF
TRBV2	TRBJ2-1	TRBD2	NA	TGTGCCAGCAGTGAATATGGTCTAGCGGGGCAGCAGTTCTTC	CASSEYGLAGQQFF
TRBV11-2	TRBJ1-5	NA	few	TGTGCCAGCAGCTTCGGATGCAATCAGCCCCAACATTTT	CASSFGCNQPQHF
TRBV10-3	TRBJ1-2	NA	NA	TGTGTCATCAGTGAGGGGGATGCCCGGTATAGGGGTTACACCTTC	CVISEGDARYRGYTF
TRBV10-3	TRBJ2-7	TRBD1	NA	TGTGCCACCAAGGGACAGGACTCCTACGAGCAGTACTTT	CATKGQDSYEQYF
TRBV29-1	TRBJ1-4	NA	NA	TGCAGCGTTCGACAGGAGGGTGAAAACCTGTTTTTT	CSVRQEGENLFF
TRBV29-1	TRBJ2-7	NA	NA	TGCAGCGTTGAAGATCAAGGGCGCGAGCAGGACTTC	CSVEDQGREQDF
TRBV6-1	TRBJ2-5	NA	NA	TGTGTCAGCAGTGAATGGTTGTCTATGACAGAGACCCAGTACTTC	CVSSEWLSMTETQYF
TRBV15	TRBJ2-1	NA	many	TGTGCCACCAGCCGCGCTAGAGAGGGCGAGGGCAATGAGCAGTTCTTC	CATSRAREGEGNEQFF
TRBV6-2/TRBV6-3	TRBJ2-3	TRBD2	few	TGTGCCAGGAGTGGACTAGCGGCAACAGATACGCAGTATTTC	CARSGLAATDTQYF
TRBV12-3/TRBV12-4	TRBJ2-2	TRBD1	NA	TGTGCCAGGAGCCCGGGACAGGGGATCACCGGGGGGCTGTTTTTT	CARSPGQGITGGLFF
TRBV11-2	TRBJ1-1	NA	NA	TGTGCCAGCAGACCTCGGGTAGCCATGAACACTGAAGCTTTCTTT	CASRPRVAMNTEAFF
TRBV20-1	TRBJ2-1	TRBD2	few	TGCAGTGCTAGAGGACTAGCGGGTATCCGCTACAATGAGCAGTTCTTC	CSARGLAGIRYNEQFF
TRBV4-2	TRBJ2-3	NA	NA	TGTGCCAGCAGTCAAAGGGAGGCAGATACGCAGTATTTT	CASSQREADTQYF
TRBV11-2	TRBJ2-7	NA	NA	TGTGCCGGCAGCTTAATAGATTCCTACGGGCAGTACTTC	CAGSLIDSYGQYF
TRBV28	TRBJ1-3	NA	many	TGTGCCAGCAACTCCCGGACCTCTGGAAACACCATATATTTT	CASNSRTSGNTIYF
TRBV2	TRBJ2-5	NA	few	TGTGCCAGCCGGTCTGCCGAGGAGACCCAGTACTTC	CASRSAEETQYF
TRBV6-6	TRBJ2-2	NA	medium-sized	TGTGCCAGCAGCAAGGACACTAACACCGGGGAGCTGTTTTTT	CASSKDTNTGELFF
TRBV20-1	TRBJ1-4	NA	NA	TGCAGTACTAGTCACCGGGGCGAAAAACTGTTTTTT	CSTSHRGEKLFF
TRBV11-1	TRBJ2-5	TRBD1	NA	TGTGTCAGTAGATCGACGGGACAGGGCCAGTACTTC	CVSRSTGQGQYF
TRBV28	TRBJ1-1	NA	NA	TGTGCCAGCAGTTTCCTAGGTAGGACTGAAGCTTTCTTT	CASSFLGRTEAFF
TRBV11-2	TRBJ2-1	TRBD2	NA	TGTGCCAGCAGCTTAACGAGACCTGGACTAGAGGGAGGGCATGGCTACAATGAGCAGTTCTTC	CASSLTRPGLEGGHGYNEQFF
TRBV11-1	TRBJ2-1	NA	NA	TGTGCCAGCAGCCCACACGGGGCTGGCGGGGTTGGTAAGCAGTTCTTC	CASSPHGAGGVGKQFF
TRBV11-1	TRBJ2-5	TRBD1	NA	TGTGCTAGCAGCCCGGGACAGGGCGTAGAGATCCAGCACTTC	CASSPGQGVEIQHF
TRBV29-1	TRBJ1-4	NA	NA	TGCAGCGTCAGACCCGAGGCAAGTCTCAATGAAAAACTGTTTTTT	CSVRPEASLNEKLFF
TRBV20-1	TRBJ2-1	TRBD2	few	TGCAATGCTCCGGGACTAGCGGGAGGGCCCTACAATGAGCAGTTCTTC	CNAPGLAGGPYNEQFF
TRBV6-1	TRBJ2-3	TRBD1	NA	TGTGCCAGCAGGGTAGGACAGGGGGGACTAGATACGCAGTATTTT	CASRVGQGGLDTQYF
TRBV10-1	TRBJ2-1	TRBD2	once	TGCGCCAGCAGCGAGAAGCCCGGGAGGCGGTCCTACAATGAGCAATTCTTC	CASSEKPGRRSYNEQFF
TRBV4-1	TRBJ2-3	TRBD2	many	TGCGCCAGCAGCCAAGTTGGCGGGAGGGCCTCAGATACGCAGTATTTT	CASSQVGGRASDTQYF
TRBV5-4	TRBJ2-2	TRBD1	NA	TGTGCCAGCCAACAAAACAGGGGGGACACCAGGGAGCTGTTTTTT	CASQQNRGDTRELFF
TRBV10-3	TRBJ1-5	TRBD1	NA	TGTGCCATCTGTAGAGGTCAGGGGGCTGGGCAGCCCCAGCATTTT	CAICRGQGAGQPQHF
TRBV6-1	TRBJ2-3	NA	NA	TGTACCAGCAGTCCTCAAGGAGAGGAAGACACAGATACGCAGTATTTT	CTSSPQGEEDTDTQYF
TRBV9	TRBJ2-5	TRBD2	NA	TGTGCCAGCAGCCTTCTGGGGCGGGAGGGAGAGACCCAGTACTTC	CASSLLGREGETQYF
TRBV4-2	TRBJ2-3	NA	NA	TGTGCCAGCAGCCAAGATGGGGGGAACACAGATACTCAGTATTTT	CASSQDGGNTDTQYF
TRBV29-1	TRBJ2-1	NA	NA	TGCAGCGTTGAAGGGTTAGGCGGGGTAACCTTTTACAATGAGCAGTTCTTC	CSVEGLGGVTFYNEQFF
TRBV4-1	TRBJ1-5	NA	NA	TGCGCCAGCAGCCAAGATTGGCAGGGCAATCAGCCCCAACATTTT	CASSQDWQGNQPQHF
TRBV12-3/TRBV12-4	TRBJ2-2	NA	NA	TGTGCCTGCATTTTAGGAACAGGGACAAACACCGGGGAGCTGTTTTTT	CACILGTGTNTGELFF
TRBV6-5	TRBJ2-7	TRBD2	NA	TGTGCCAGCATCCATAGGGCTCTAGCGGGGGCCTACGAGCAGTATTTC	CASIHRALAGAYEQYF
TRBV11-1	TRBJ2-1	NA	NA	TGTGACAGCAGCTCTCGACAGACATCCTACGAGCAGTTCTTC	CDSSSRQTSYEQFF
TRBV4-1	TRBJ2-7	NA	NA	TGCGCCAGTAGCCGAGAACCAGCGAACTCCTACGAGCAGTACTTC	CASSREPANSYEQYF
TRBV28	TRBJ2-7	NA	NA	TGTACCAGCAGTTTCGGTCGGGGCAGGGACGACCAGTACTTC	CTSSFGRGRDDQYF
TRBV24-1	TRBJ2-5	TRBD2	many	TGTGCCACCAGTGACCAAACGACTAGCGGGACCAGGGGGGCAGAGACCCAGTACTTC	CATSDQTTSGTRGAETQYF
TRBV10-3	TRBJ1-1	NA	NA	TGTGCCATCAGACAAGGGACTGGGGACATTGAAGCTTTCTTT	CAIRQGTGDIEAFF
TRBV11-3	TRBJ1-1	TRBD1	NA	TGTGCCGGCAGCCAGACAGGGCTGAACACTGAAGCTTTATTT	CAGSQTGLNTEALF
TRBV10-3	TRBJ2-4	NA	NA	TGTGCCACCTCAGAGGGAGAGCTCAATAACATTCAGTACTTC	CATSEGELNNIQYF
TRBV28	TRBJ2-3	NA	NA	TGTGCCAGCAGTTCTACCCTGGGTGCAGATACGCAGTATTTT	CASSSTLGADTQYF
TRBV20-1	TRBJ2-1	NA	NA	TGCAGTGCGGGCCGAGGGGGAGCCCACAATGAGCAGTTCTTC	CSAGRGGAHNEQFF